A selection of T cell receptor beta chains follows, all from one sample in a study of blood T cell repertoires in COVID-19. Using immunoSEQ multiplex PCR, the repertoire was profiled, and TCRdb retains in-frame clones only, with some absent. The table has roughly 200,000 clones, approximately 87% seen once. Input material: peripheral blood. These receptors all come from a woman under 30 who had recovered from COVID-19. Both conserved end residues are part of each CDR3.

V gene: TRBV18; J gene: TRBJ1-4; CDR3 protein: CASSPVLEGQRKLFF
V gene: TRBV7-9; J gene: TRBJ1-6; CDR3 protein: CASSFDSRNSPLHF
V gene: TRBV6-5; J gene: TRBJ2-5; CDR3 protein: CASSREDRQETQYF
V gene: TRBV6-5; J gene: TRBJ2-7; CDR3 protein: CASSSSGRVYEQYF
V gene: TRBV20-1; J gene: TRBJ2-2; CDR3 protein: CSASQGRAGELFF
V gene: TRBV2; J gene: TRBJ2-2; CDR3 protein: CASRLTGVNTGELFF
V gene: TRBV29-1; J gene: TRBJ1-4; CDR3 protein: CSATGGTEGEKLFF
V gene: TRBV5-4; J gene: TRBJ1-3; CDR3 protein: CASSSKTGSSGNTIYF
V gene: TRBV5-6; J gene: TRBJ2-7; CDR3 protein: CASSNTGGRNEQYF
V gene: TRBV6-5; J gene: TRBJ2-2; CDR3 protein: CASIFWTEFNGELFF
V gene: TRBV5-1; J gene: TRBJ1-1; CDR3 protein: CASRGQGVGAFF
V gene: TRBV24-1; J gene: TRBJ1-2; CDR3 protein: CATSDRDGFYGYTF
V gene: TRBV6-2/TRBV6-3; J gene: TRBJ1-2; CDR3 protein: CASSPTGTAYGYTF
V gene: TRBV24-1; J gene: TRBJ1-5; CDR3 protein: CATARGSSNQPQHF
V gene: TRBV7-2; J gene: TRBJ1-5; CDR3 protein: CASSLGDSPNQPQHF
V gene: TRBV2; J gene: TRBJ2-7; CDR3 protein: CASSLEGNSIYEQYF
V gene: TRBV29-1; J gene: TRBJ1-1; CDR3 protein: CSVLQGGTEAFF
V gene: TRBV6-5; J gene: TRBJ1-1; CDR3 protein: CASLSGGRKAFF
V gene: TRBV7-3; J gene: TRBJ2-3; CDR3 protein: CASSSGQGGTDTQYF
V gene: TRBV3-1/TRBV3-2; J gene: TRBJ1-1; CDR3 protein: CASSPVRSNTEAFF
V gene: TRBV3-1/TRBV3-2; J gene: TRBJ2-5; CDR3 protein: CASSQELWDMGQETQYF
V gene: TRBV3-1/TRBV3-2; J gene: TRBJ1-2; CDR3 protein: CASSQVPPVTNGYTF
V gene: TRBV11-1; J gene: TRBJ2-1; CDR3 protein: CASKAGQSSYNEQFF
V gene: TRBV7-3; J gene: TRBJ2-1; CDR3 protein: CASSPGGGEQFF
V gene: TRBV9; J gene: TRBJ2-5; CDR3 protein: CASSVTGGRGETQYF
V gene: TRBV5-4; J gene: TRBJ2-5; CDR3 protein: CASSPQAPGVRETQYF
V gene: TRBV28; J gene: TRBJ1-2; CDR3 protein: CASSPMRGTQTGYTF
V gene: TRBV29-1; J gene: TRBJ2-1; CDR3 protein: CSVETGSVIAYNEQFF
V gene: TRBV19; J gene: TRBJ1-6; CDR3 protein: CASSIEGAGGASPLHF
V gene: TRBV7-9; J gene: TRBJ2-3; CDR3 protein: CASSPKQGSTQYF
V gene: TRBV30; J gene: TRBJ1-3; CDR3 protein: CAWTGGGSLPGNTIYF
V gene: TRBV5-1; J gene: TRBJ2-2; CDR3 protein: CASSLTGGNWAGELFF
V gene: TRBV4-1; J gene: TRBJ2-7; CDR3 protein: CASSQVLAGGYEQYF